The clone carrying this T cell receptor beta chain was counted only a few times. What it recognizes is unknown. This sample stems from a study of T cell repertoires in cytomegalovirus infection. About the research overall: Use of recently identified HLA-C-restricted and well-studied HLA-B-restricted CMV epitopes was part of the study.

Findings and caveats of the study: There were HLA-C-restricted CMV-specific TCR beta clonotypes dominating the ex vivo response.

The CDR3 covers 12 residues. Trimming shortened V by 10 bases and J by 2 bases, and 11 bases separated the two germline ends. TCRdb called the reads again in MiXCR, with one record for every CDR3 protein. The table includes approximately 120,000 distinct CDR3 sequences, about 30% detected once. The chain has TRBV12-3 or TRBV12-4 and TRBJ1-2, with a possible D match to TRBD1 (6 bases). This receptor was taken from a human donor in good health (CMV status not recorded). Some clones in this sample may be carry-over from other donors' samples. Sample: CD8+ T cells from cultured PBMCs, taken from culture after CMV antigen stimulation. CDR3 in amino acids: CAIKGGNYGYTF. In nucleotides, the CDR3 is TGTGCCATTAAGGGGGGCAACTATGGCTACACCTTC.